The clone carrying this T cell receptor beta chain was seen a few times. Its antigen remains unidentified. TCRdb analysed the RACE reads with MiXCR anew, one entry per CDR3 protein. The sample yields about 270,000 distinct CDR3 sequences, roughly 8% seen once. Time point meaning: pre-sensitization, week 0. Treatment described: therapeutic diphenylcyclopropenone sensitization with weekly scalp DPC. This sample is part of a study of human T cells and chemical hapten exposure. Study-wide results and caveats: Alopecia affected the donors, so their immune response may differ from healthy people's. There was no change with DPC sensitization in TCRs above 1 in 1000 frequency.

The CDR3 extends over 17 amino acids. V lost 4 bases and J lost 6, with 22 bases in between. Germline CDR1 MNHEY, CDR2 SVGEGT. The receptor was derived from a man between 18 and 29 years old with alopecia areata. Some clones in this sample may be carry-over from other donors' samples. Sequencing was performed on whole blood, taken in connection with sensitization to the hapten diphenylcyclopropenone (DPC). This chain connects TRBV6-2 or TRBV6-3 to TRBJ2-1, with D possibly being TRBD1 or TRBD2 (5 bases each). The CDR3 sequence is CASSLRQSRLRGNEQFF. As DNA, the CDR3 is TGTGCCAGCAGTTTACGACAGTCGAGGCTTCGGGGCAATGAGCAGTTCTTC.